The clone carrying this T cell receptor beta chain was found a few times. The CDR3 runs to 14 residues. The germline gives CDR1 SGHVS, CDR2 FNYEAQ. The V end lost 3 bases, the J end lost 7 bases, and 15 bases lay between the germline ends. Method: immunoSEQ multiplex PCR; TCRdb's copy keeps in-frame clones and lacks some. The sample contains around 140,000 clones, approximately 70% of which appear only once. This record comes from a study of blood T cell repertoires in COVID-19. Looking at the study overall: There were acute and convalescent COVID-19 samples, and they came from the United States, Italy and Spain. In each case, the material was cDNA or gDNA derived from T cells, B-cell-depleted T cells, or PBMCs.

The receptor was isolated from a woman in her sixties or seventies with acute or convalescent COVID-19. The material sequenced was peripheral blood. The chain joins TRBV7-6 to TRBJ1-1; D may be TRBD1 (6 bases). DNA of the CDR3: TGTGCCAGCAGCTTGACAGATCTCAGGGGTGAAGCTTTCTTT. Encoded protein: CASSLTDLRGEAFF.